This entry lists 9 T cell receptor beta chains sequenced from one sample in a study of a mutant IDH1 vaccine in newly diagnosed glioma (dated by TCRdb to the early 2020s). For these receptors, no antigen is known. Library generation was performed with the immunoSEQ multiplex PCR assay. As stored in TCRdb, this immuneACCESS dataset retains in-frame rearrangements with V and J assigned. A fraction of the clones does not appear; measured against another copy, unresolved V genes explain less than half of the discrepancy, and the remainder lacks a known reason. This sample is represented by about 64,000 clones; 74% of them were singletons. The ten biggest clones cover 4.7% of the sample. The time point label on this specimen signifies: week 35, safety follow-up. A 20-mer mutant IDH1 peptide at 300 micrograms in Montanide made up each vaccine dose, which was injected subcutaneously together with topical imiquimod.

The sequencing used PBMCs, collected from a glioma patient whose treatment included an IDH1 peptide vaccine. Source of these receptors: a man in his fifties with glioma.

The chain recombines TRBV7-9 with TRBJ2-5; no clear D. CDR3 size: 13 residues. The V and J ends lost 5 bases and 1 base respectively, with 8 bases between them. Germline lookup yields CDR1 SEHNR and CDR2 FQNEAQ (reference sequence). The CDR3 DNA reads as TGTGCCAGCAGCCCCTCACCCCAAGAGACCCAGTACTTC. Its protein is CASSPSPQETQYF.

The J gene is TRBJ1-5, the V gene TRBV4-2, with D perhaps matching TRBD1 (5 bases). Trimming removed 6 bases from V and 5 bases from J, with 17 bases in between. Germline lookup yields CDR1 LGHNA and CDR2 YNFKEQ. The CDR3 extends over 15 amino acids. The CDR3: CASSQSGTFDQPQHF. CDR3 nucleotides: TGTGCCAGCAGTCAATCCGGGACCTTCGATCAGCCCCAGCATTTT.

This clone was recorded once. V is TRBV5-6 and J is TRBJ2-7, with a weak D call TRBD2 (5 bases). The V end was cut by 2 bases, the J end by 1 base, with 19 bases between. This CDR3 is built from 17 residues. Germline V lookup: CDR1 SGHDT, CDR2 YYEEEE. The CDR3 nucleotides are TGTGCCAGCAGCTTCACACGCGGGCGGACCCTATCCTACGAGCAGTACTTC. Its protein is CASSFTRGRTLSYEQYF.

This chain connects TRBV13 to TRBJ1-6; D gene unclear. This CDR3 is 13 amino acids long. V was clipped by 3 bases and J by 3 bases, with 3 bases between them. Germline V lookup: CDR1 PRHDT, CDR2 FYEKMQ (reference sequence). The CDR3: CASSFDYNSPLHF. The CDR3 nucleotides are TGTGCCAGCAGCTTCGACTATAATTCACCCCTCCACTTT.

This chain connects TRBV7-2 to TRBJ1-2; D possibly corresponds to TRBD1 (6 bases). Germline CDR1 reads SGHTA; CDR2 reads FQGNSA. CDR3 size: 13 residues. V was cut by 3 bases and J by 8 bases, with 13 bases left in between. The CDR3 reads CASSLTGGEGYTF. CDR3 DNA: TGTGCCAGCAGCTTGACAGGAGGCGAAGGCTACACCTTC.

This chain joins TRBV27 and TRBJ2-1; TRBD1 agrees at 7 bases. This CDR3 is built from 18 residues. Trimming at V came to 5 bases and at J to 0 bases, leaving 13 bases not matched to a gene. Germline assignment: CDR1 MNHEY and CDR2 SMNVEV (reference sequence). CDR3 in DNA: TGTGCCAGCAGTACCCGACAGGGTCAAGTAAGCTCCTACAATGAGCAGTTCTTC. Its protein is CASSTRQGQVSSYNEQFF.

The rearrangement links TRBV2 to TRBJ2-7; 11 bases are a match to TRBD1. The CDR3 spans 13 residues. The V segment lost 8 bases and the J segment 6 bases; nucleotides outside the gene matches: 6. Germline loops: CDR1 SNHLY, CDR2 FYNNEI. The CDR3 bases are TGTGCCAGCGGCGGACAGGGGGCTGGCGAGCAGTACTTC. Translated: CASGGQGAGEQYF.

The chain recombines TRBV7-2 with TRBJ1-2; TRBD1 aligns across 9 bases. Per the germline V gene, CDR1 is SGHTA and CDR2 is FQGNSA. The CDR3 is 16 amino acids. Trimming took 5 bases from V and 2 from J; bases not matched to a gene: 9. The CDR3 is CASSPASTGGNYGYTF. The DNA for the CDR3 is TGTGCCAGCAGCCCCGCCAGTACAGGGGGCAACTATGGCTACACCTTC.

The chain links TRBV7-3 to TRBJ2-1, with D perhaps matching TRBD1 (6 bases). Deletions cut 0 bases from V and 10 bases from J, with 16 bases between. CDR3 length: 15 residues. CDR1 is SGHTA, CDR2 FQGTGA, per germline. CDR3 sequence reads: CASSLTTSGVREQFF. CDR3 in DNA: TGTGCCAGCAGCTTAACGACCTCAGGGGTCAGGGAGCAGTTCTTC.